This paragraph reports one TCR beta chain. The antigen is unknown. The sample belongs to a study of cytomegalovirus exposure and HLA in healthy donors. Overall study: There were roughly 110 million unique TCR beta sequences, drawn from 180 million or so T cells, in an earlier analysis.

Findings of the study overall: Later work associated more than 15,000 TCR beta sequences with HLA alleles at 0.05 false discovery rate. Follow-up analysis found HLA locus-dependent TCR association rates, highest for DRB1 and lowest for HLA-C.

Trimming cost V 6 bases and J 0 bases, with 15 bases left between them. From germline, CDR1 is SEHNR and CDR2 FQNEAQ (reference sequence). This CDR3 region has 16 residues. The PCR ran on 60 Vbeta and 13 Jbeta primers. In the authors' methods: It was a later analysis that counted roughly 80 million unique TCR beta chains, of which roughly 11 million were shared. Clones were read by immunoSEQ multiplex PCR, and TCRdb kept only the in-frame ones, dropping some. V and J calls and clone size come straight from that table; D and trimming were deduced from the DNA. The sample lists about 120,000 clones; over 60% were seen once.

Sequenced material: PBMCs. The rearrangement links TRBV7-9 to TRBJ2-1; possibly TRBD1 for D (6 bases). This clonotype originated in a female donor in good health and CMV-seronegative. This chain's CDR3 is CASSYRRGSSYNEQFF. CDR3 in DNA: TGTGCCAGCAGTTATCGCAGGGGTAGCTCCTACAATGAGCAGTTCTTC.